The subject of this entry is one TCR beta chain. The antigen this receptor binds is unknown. The record has no base qualities; no much larger clone is one base away. TCRbeta CDR3 regions were amplified from genomic DNA using the immunoSEQ Assay, a bias-controlled multiplex PCR. The original methods were these. The number of nucleated cells in each sample was estimated by amplification of reference gene primers within the assay. Sequence reads were collapsed and filtered to measure the absolute abundance of every unique TCRbeta CDR3 rearrangement. For each sample, productive Simpson clonality was calculated by taking the square root of Simpson's diversity index across productive rearrangements. TCRdb retrieved this table from immuneACCESS and kept in-frame rearrangements only. Not all clones are present; in checked studies, unresolved V genes account for under half, and no reason is known for the remainder. The D gene and trimming were derived from the DNA, and the V and J assignments and clone size from that table. For this sample there are about half a million clones; approximately 89% appear just once. The ten biggest clones cover around 0.9% of the sample.

This record belongs to a study of blood T cell repertoires in COVID-19 (dated by TCRdb to about 2020). Broadly, across the study: Samples covering the acute and convalescent phases of COVID-19 were provided by collaborators in the United States, Italy and Spain. The repertoires were released in a freely available public database meant as a resource for research on the immune response to SARS-CoV-2. HLA class I and class II types, where available, came from metadata supplied by the sample provider rather than from assay-based typing. The dataset comprised deeply sampled blood TCRbeta repertoires from subjects exposed to, actively infected with, or recovered from COVID-19. Samples came from the ongoing ImmuneRACE study (first 160 participants) plus 1,254 subjects from 6 global collaborators. The prospective study material was composed of cDNA or gDNA derived from T cells, B-cell-depleted T cells, or PBMCs. Sample metadata almost always included a de-identified subject ID, COVID-19 status, age in years and sex. Broad study findings and their caveats: Clinical and demographic metadata were provided uncurated, with the amount varying by source and participant.

At one collaborating source in Seattle, patients were enrolled during active infection and were followed longitudinally through the course of disease. Whole blood was collected in K2EDTA tubes by collaborating institutions according to the institutions' own protocols. For TCRbeta analysis, collaborators shipped samples as frozen whole blood, isolated PBMCs, or DNA extracted from either of those sample types. This clonotype was sampled from a man younger than 30 with COVID-19, enrolled during active disease. Sequencing was performed on peripheral blood.

The DNA reads TGTGCCAGTAGTAGGTTGAGCTCCTACAATGAGCAGTTCTTC. It translates as CASSRLSSYNEQFF. The chain uses TRBV19 and TRBJ2-1, with the D gene too uncertain to name. The germline ends are 7 bases apart after V is trimmed by 4 bases and J by 0 bases. The CDR3 holds 14 amino acids from the cysteine to the phenylalanine. The read is trimmed to its CDR3 DNA, 42 bases read in frame from base 1. Based on the germline V gene (reference sequence), the CDR1 and CDR2 sequences are LNHDA and SQIVND.